This TCR beta chain was sequenced for a study of long-term antiretroviral therapy in people with HIV. Study conclusions and caveats: Possibly under older ART regimens, blood was drawn between about 2003 and 2018. Transplant donor controls retained higher diversity, though diversity increased after ART.

Investigators performed immunoSEQ version v3.0 at survey level. Using immunoSEQ multiplex PCR, the repertoire was profiled, and TCRdb retains in-frame clones only, with some absent. The profile shows some 13,000 clones, approximately 86% of them singletons. Held in samples before DNA extraction were about 0.85-11 million cryopreserved PBMC. In the case of this clone: Its antigen is not identified.

V was shortened by 3 bases and J by 4 bases, with 9 bases between the two germline ends. The length of the CDR3 is 12 residues. Germline CDR1 reads GTSNPN; CDR2 reads SVGIG (reference sequence). The chain joins TRBV30 to TRBJ2-5; no clear D. The TCR comes from a man between 40 and 49 years old with HIV. The specimen comprised unsorted PBMCs, sampled 3.4 years after starting antiretroviral therapy. CDR3 nucleotide sequence: TGTGCCTGGAGCTCTTCGGGAGAGACCCAGTACTTC. Translated: CAWSSSGETQYF.